Reported below is one T cell receptor beta chain. The antigen is not known. The assay was immunoSEQ multiplex PCR, and TCRdb's table has in-frame clones only and misses some. The table has 850,000 to 1,200,000 clones, about 80% seen once; the top ten hold 1.4% to 1.5%. This sample stems from a study of shared clonotypes between healthy human individuals. Study background: For every donor, three CD4 naive, three CD4 memory, two CD8 naive and one CD8 memory plates were used.

Regarding the study as a whole: The study generally estimated greater richness for naive than memory subsets.

V lost 1 base, J lost 3 bases, and 10 bases lay in between. Germline lookup yields CDR1 SGHVS and CDR2 FNYEAQ. The CDR3 extends over 14 amino acids. Input material: memory CD4+ T cells sorted from blood. Subset defined: CD45RA-negative fraction. This sequence originates from a man younger than 35 in good health. V and J are TRBV7-6 and TRBJ2-7, with D hard to call. CDR3 DNA sequence: TGTGCCAGCAGCTTAGAATTCAGGAGCTACGAGCAGTACTTC. Protein product: CASSLEFRSYEQYF.